The 2 T cell receptor beta chains given below trace back to one sample, sequenced in a study of blood T cells in healthy people across ages. A J-beta primer mix and a sample-barcoded 5' primer were used in a second PCR of roughly 6 to 11 cycles. TCRdb redid the calling of the 5' RACE reads with MiXCR, one entry per CDR3 protein. The sample lists fewer than 700,000 distinct CDR3 sequences, roughly 48% occurring once. Sequenced: blood. These receptors were obtained from a man older than 75 in good health.

J is TRBJ2-1 and V is TRBV20-1; 10 bases map to TRBD1. V dropped 3 bases and J dropped 4; count of bases not matched to a gene: 9. Germline V gene sequence: CDR1 DFQATT, CDR2 SNEGSKA (reference sequence). This CDR3 has 16 residues. The CDR3 region has the DNA TGCAGTGCTAGTGGCGTTGGGACAGGGGTGTACAATGAGCAGTTCTTC. This codes for CSASGVGTGVYNEQFF.

CDR3 in DNA: TGTGCCAGCAGCCCCCGGGACGGGGGCTCCTACGAGCAGTACTTC. It yields the protein CASSPRDGGSYEQYF. The J gene is TRBJ2-7, the V gene TRBV4-2, with a possible D match to TRBD2 (6 bases). The V end lost 4 bases, the J end lost 0 bases, and 13 bases lay between the germline ends. This CDR3 has 15 amino acids. Germline V gene lookup returns CDR1 LGHNA and CDR2 YNFKEQ.